This T cell receptor beta chain is drawn from a study of T cell repertoires in cytomegalovirus infection (dated by TCRdb to between 2018 and 2020). Broadly, across the study: Because public TCR beta signatures pointed to carriage of CMV infection together with the matching HLA type, the HLA type of each donor mattered for the analysis.

CDR1 and CDR2, per the germline V gene, are MDHEN and SYDVKM. The CDR3 measures 14 amino acids from cysteine to phenylalanine. Only the CDR3 part of the read is kept: 42 bases, read in frame from the first base. V and J are truncated by 2 bases and 2 bases respectively, leaving an intervening sequence of 6 bases. This clonotype turned up a few times. Its antigen remains undetermined. The sample holds no much larger clone one base away, and base qualities are not on file. Sequencing used an Illumina HiSeq 1500. The raw public data were reprocessed by TCRdb itself: fastp quality trimming at Q25, MiXCR clonotype calling, in-frame beta chains only. Rows matching on CDR3 protein sequence are summarized as one entry with the most common DNA and genes. Across this sample there are 230,000 or so distinct CDR3 sequences, with over 15% seen only once. The leading ten clones occupy over 40% of the sample. Summary of the overall study and its limitations: Cumulative frequency of public TCR beta family members discriminated carriers of CMV infection plus the relevant HLA type in this cohort and an independent approximately 350-donor cohort. The ex vivo response was dominated by HLA-C-restricted CMV-specific TCR beta clonotypes, and the single most frequent clonotype in two of eight donors was supplied by these HLA-C-restricted clonotypes.

This receptor was obtained from a human donor in good health (CMV status not recorded). Some clones in this sample may be carry-over from other donors' samples. This sequence uses TRBV28 and TRBJ1-4; a confident D gene designation cannot be given. The sample was CD8+ T cells from PBMCs. The CDR3 amino acid sequence is: CASSLEVTNEKLFF. In nucleotides, the sequence is TGTGCCAGCAGTTTAGAGGTGACTAATGAAAAACTGTTTTTT.